Each of the 9 T cell receptor beta chains below was sequenced from the same sample in a study of T-cell reconstitution after alpha-beta-depleted transplantation in children. Researchers prepared the TCRbeta library using unique molecular identifiers, the study reports. Using its own MiXCR run on the PCR reads, TCRdb lists one record per CDR3 protein. The sample includes approximately 520,000 distinct CDR3 sequences, approximately 32% of them seen just once. The input for sequencing was PBMCs from the stem cell graft donor, taken from the stem cell graft. These receptor sequences come from a human donor who donated a stem cell graft to a child with aplastic anemia.

The chain recombines TRBV29-1 with TRBJ1-1, with 8 bases lining up with TRBD1. The germline V gene encodes CDR1 SQVTM and CDR2 ANQGSEA. This CDR3 has 15 amino acids. The J segment lost 6 bases and the V segment lost 2 bases, leaving 11 bases of the junction unmatched. This CDR3 is CSVEIRTGLIPEAFF. As DNA, the CDR3 is TGCAGCGTTGAAATCCGGACAGGGCTGATACCTGAAGCTTTCTTT.

This chain links TRBV18 with TRBJ1-3; D gene ambiguous. V lost 6 bases and J lost 0, with 15 bases in between. Germline V lookup: CDR1 KGHSH, CDR2 LQKENI. This CDR3 spans 16 amino acids. CDR3 nucleotide sequence: TGTGCCAGCTCCCGAGGCAGGCCGAGCTCTGGAAACACCATATATTTT. Its translation is CASSRGRPSSGNTIYF.

V and J are TRBV28 and TRBJ2-1, with 9 bases aligning to TRBD1. Germline assignment: CDR1 MDHEN and CDR2 SYDVKM. V shed 4 bases, J shed 8 bases, and the junction held 6 bases outside the gene matches. CDR3 length equals 14 residues. The CDR3 DNA reads TGTGCCAGCAGTTCAAGCCGGGACAGGGATGAGCAGTTCTTC. Amino acid sequence: CASSSSRDRDEQFF.

The rearrangement joins TRBV5-1 to TRBJ2-2, with D possibly matching TRBD2 (5 bases). V was trimmed by 0 bases and J by 2 bases, leaving 8 bases between them. This CDR3 is built from 15 residues. Germline-derived CDR1 and CDR2 are SGHRS and YFSETQ. The chain's CDR3 is CASSLGTLNTGELFF. The CDR3 nucleotides read TGCGCCAGCAGCTTGGGGACTCTAAACACCGGGGAGCTGTTTTTT.

The rearrangement joins TRBV19 to TRBJ2-3; 13 nucleotides agree with TRBD2. The CDR3 length is 18 residues. Unmatched junction bases numbered 7, after V lost 2 bases and J lost 2 bases. Germline V gives CDR1 LNHDA, CDR2 SQIVND (reference sequence). Written as DNA, the CDR3 is TGTGCCAGTAGTATACGGACTAGCGGGGGACCTACCACAGATACGCAGTATTTT. This encodes CASSIRTSGGPTTDTQYF.

The V and J genes are TRBV3-1 and TRBJ1-4; no definite D call. The CDR3 spans 16 residues. Trimming took 0 bases from V and 7 from J, leaving 15 bases between them. Germline CDR1 and CDR2: LGHDT and YNNKEL (reference sequence). The DNA for the CDR3 is TGTGCCAGCAGCCAAGATTTCATTCGAGGTACTGAAAAACTGTTTTTT. Translation gives CASSQDFIRGTEKLFF.

The DNA for the CDR3 is TGCAGTGCTAGAGTCTCCACACACTATGGCTACACCTTC. Translating it yields CSARVSTHYGYTF. The chain is built from TRBV20-1 and TRBJ1-2; no firm D call. The CDR3 totals 13 residues. Germline V lookup: CDR1 DFQATT, CDR2 SNEGSKA (reference sequence). With 1 base removed from V and 3 bases from J, the gap between germline ends came to 9 bases.

The table lists this clonotype with a few counts. This chain uses TRBV10-3 with TRBJ2-4; the match to TRBD2 covers 15 bases. The CDR3 totals 20 residues. In germline, CDR1 is ENHRY, CDR2 SYGVKD. The junction had 16 bases not matched to a gene; V was cut back by 3 bases and J by 7 bases. DNA for the CDR3: TGTGCCATCAGTGATCCCCGGACTAGCGGGAGGGCCGAGGATGGGAACATTCAGTACTTC. Translating gives CAISDPRTSGRAEDGNIQYF.

CDR3 region: CASSVGGLQGEKLFF. CDR3 DNA sequence: TGTGCCAGCAGCGTAGGCGGGCTTCAGGGGGAAAAACTGTTTTTT. This chain connects TRBV9 to TRBJ1-4; weak D call: TRBD1 (6 bases). In germline, CDR1 is SGDLS, CDR2 YYNGEE. This CDR3 is built from 15 residues. V was trimmed by 0 bases and J by 8 bases, leaving 14 bases between them.